The clone carrying this T cell receptor (beta chain) was counted only a few times. Its antigen remains unknown. Treatment of the sample: approximately 10-day PBMC culture with coronavirus spike peptide pools or control peptides (ViraFEST assay). Peptide pools at around 10 ug/ml stimulated approximately 2 million PBMCs per well with about 9.1 IU/ml IL-2. These data come from a study of vaccination and CD4 T cells after COVID-19. Background on the study: It was a median roughly 100 days after diagnosis, with a range of 35 to 161, that post-COVID samples were drawn. Each of the control cultures got a CEFX pool, an HIV-1 Nef pool, or no peptide.

With the Oncomine TCR Beta short-read assay, DNA from cultured CD4+ T cells was sequenced. Using its own MiXCR run on the PCR reads, TCRdb lists one record per CDR3 protein. The table records approximately 12,000 distinct CDR3 sequences, around 40% of them present only once. CDR1 LNHNV and CDR2 YYDKDF come from the germline V gene (reference sequence). The CDR3 sequence is 15 residues long. Trimming at V came to 8 bases and at J to 0 bases, leaving 7 bases not matched to a gene. Findings and caveats of the study: The researchers studied relatively few convalescent patients and omitted early post-infection timepoints.

This receptor was obtained from a human donor with COVID-19. Specimen: cultured CD4+ T cells from blood. The chain links TRBV15 to TRBJ2-3; TRBD2 aligns across 8 bases. The CDR3 bases are TGTGCCACCGGACGGGGGGGCCCAAGCACAGATACGCAGTATTTT. It is translated as CATGRGGPSTDTQYF. Filled out from reference TRBV15 and TRBJ2-3, the complete variable domain reads DAMVIQNPRYQVTQFGKPVTLSCSQTLNHNVMYWYQQKSSQAPKLLFHYYDKDFNNEADTPDNFQSRRPNTSFCFLDIRSPGLGDTAMYLCATGRGGPSTDTQYFGPGTRLTVL.